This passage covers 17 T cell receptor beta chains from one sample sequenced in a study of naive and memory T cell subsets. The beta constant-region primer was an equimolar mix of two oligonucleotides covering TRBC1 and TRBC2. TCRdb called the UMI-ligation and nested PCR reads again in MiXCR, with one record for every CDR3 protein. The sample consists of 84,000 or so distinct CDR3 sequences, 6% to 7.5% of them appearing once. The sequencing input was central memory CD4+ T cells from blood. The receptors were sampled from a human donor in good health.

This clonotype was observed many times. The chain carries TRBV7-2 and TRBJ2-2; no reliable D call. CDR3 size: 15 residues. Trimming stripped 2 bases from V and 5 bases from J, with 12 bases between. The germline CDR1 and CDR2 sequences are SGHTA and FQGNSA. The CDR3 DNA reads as TGTGCCAGCAGCTTAAGGCCCCCCGGGACCGGGGAGCTGTTTTTT. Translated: CASSLRPPGTGELFF. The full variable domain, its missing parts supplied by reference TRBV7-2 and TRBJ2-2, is GAGVSQSPSNKVTEKGKDVELRCDPISGHTALYWYRQSLGQGLEFLIYFQGNSAPDKSGLPSDRFSAERTGGSVSTLTIQRTQQEDSAVYLCASSLRPPGTGELFFGEGSRLTVL.

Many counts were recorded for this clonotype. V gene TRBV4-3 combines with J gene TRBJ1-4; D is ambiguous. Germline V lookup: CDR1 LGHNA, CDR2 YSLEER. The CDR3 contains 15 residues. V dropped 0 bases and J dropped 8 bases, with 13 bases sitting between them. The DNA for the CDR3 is TGCGCCAGCAGCCAAGATGCGGCGGGTGAGGAAAAACTGTTTTTT. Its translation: CASSQDAAGEEKLFF.

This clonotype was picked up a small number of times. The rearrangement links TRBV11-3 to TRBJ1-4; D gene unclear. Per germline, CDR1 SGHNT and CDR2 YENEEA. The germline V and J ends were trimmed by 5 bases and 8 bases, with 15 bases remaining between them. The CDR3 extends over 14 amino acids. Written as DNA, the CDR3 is TGTGCCAGCAGCATGACTGCCCGAGGGGAAAAACTGTTTTTT. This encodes CASSMTARGEKLFF. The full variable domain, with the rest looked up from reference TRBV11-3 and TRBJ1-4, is EAGVVQSPRYKIIEKKQPVAFWCNPISGHNTLYWYLQNLGQGPELLIRYENEEAVDDSQLPKDRFSAERLKGVDSTLKIQPAELGDSAVYLCASSMTARGEKLFFGSGTQLSVL.

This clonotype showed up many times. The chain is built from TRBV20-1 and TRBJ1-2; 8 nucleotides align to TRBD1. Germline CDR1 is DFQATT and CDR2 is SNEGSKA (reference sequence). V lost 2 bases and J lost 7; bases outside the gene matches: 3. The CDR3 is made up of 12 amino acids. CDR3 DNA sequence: TGCAGTGCTAGACGAGACAGGGGTGGCTACACCTTC. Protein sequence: CSARRDRGGYTF.

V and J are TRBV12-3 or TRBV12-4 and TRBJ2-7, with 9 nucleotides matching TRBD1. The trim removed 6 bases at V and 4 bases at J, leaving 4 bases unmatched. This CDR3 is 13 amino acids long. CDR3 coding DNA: TGTGCCAGCAGGGGGACAGGGACTTACGAGCAGTACTTC. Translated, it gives CASRGTGTYEQYF.

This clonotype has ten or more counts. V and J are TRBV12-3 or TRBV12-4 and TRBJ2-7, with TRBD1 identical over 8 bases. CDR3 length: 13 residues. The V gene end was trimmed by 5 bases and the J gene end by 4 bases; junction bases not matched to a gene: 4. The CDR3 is CASSTRGHYEQYF. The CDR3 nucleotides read TGTGCCAGCAGTACCAGGGGGCATTACGAGCAGTACTTC.

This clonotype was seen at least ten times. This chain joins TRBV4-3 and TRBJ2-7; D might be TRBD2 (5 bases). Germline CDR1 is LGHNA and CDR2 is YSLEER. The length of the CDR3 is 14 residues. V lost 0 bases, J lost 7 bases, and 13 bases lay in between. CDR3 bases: TGCGCCAGCAGCCAAGATCCCACCTCGGGGGAGCAGTACTTC. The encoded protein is CASSQDPTSGEQYF.

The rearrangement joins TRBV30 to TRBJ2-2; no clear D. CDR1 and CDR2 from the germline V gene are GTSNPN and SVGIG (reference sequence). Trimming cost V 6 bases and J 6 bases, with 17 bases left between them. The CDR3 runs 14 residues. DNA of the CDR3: TGTGCCTGTCGATTAGGGCAGTGGGCCGGGGAGCTGTTTTTT. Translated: CACRLGQWAGELFF. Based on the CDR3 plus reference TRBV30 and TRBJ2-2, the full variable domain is SQTIHQWPATLVQPVGSPLSLECTVEGTSNPNLYWYRQAAGRGLQLLFYSVGIGQISSEVPQNLSASRPQDRQFILSSKKLLLSDSGFYLCACRLGQWAGELFFGEGSRLTVL.

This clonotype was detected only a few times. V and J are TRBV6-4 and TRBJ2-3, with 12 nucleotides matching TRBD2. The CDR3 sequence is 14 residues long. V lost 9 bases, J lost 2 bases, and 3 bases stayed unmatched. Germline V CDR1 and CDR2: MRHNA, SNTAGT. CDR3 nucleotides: TGTGCCAGTTGGACTAGCGGGGTCACAGATACGCAGTATTTT. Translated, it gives CASWTSGVTDTQYF.

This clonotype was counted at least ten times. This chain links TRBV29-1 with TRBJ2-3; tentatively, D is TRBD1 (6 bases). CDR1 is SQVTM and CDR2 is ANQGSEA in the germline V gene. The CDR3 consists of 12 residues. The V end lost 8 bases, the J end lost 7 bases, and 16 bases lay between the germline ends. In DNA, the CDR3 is TGCAGCTACCAACAGGGTGAGAATACGCAGTATTTT. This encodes CSYQQGENTQYF.

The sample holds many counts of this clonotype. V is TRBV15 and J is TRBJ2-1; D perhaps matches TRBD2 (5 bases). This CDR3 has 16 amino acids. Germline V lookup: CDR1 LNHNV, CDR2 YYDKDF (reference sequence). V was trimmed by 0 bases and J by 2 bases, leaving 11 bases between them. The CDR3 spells CATSRDQLEPYNEQFF. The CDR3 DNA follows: TGTGCCACCAGCAGAGATCAACTAGAGCCCTACAATGAGCAGTTCTTC.

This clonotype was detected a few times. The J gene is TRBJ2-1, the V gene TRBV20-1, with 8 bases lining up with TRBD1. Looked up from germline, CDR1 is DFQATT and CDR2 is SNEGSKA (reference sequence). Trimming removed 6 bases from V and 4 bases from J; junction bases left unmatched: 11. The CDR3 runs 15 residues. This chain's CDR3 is CSAADDRGFYNEQFF. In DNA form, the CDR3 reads TGCAGTGCAGCCGACGACAGGGGTTTTTACAATGAGCAGTTCTTC.

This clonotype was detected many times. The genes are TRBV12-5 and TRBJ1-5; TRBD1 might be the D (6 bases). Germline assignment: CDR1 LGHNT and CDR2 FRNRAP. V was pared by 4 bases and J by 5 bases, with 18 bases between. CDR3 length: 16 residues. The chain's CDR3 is CASGSSGVVGDQPQHF. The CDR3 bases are TGTGCTAGTGGTTCATCAGGGGTGGTTGGCGATCAGCCCCAGCATTTT.

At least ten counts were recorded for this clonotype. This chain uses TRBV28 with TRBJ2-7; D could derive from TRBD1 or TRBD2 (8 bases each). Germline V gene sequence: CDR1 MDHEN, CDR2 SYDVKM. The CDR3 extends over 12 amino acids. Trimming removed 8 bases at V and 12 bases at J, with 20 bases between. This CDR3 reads CASREGRTGLYF. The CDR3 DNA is TGTGCCAGCCGGGAGGGTCGGACAGGGCTGTACTTC.

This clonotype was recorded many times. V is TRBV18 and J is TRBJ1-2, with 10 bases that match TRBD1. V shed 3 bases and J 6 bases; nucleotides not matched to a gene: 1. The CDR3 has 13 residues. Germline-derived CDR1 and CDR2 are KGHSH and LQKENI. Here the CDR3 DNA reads TGTGCCAGCTCACCGGGACAGGGGCATGGCTACACCTTC. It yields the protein CASSPGQGHGYTF.

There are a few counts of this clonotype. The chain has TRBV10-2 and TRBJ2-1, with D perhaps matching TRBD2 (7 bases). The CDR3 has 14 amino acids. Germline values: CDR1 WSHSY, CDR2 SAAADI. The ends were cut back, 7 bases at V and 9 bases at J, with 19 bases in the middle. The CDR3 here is CASTGPIGGGEQFF. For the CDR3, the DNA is TGCGCCAGCACTGGGCCCATAGGGGGGGGTGAGCAGTTCTTC.

The CDR3 reads CASSQRGDTQYF. The CDR3 coding sequence is TGTGCCAGCAGCCAAAGAGGAGATACGCAGTATTTT. The genes are TRBV3-1 and TRBJ2-3, with unresolved D. The CDR3 loop spans 12 amino acids. Germline V gene data show CDR1 as LGHDT and CDR2 as YNNKEL (reference sequence). Trimming shortened V by 2 bases and J by 5 bases, and 5 bases separated the two germline ends.